This entry describes one TCR beta chain. The antigen is not known. This record comes from a study of T cells in Graves' hyperthyroidism and ophthalmopathy. Points from the study as a whole: The majority of expanded thyroid clonotypes above 0.001 also appeared in blood. Ophthalmopathy onset followed model prediction by a median about 6.9 months.

CDR1 is SGHRS and CDR2 is YFSETQ in the germline V gene. V lost 5 bases and J lost 5; bases outside the gene matches: 7. The CDR3 has 15 residues. The CDR3 regions of TCR beta were amplified from RNA transcripts. With the HTBI primer set, the TCR CDR3 went through a first round of RT-PCR. TCRdb re-derived calls from the multiplex PCR reads in MiXCR, one entry per CDR3 protein. Here the sample spans 250,000 to 350,000 distinct CDR3 sequences, over 20% being singletons. Reasons for excluding patients were uncontrolled infection, other autoimmune disease, pregnancy or lactation. PBMCs were sourced from more than 9 ml fresh peripheral blood.

This clonotype originated in a young man with Graves' ophthalmopathy. The sequencing input was blood. The genes are TRBV5-1 and TRBJ2-5; TRBD2 matches at 12 bases. The CDR3 here is CASRPTSGSWETQYF. In DNA, the CDR3 is TGCGCCAGCAGACCGACTAGCGGGAGTTGGGAGACCCAGTACTTC.